This T cell receptor (beta chain) is drawn from a study of blood T cells in healthy people across ages. A second PCR of about 7 to 12 cycles used a sample-barcoded 5' primer and a J-beta primer mix. Through a template-switch adaptor with 12 random nucleotides, each cDNA molecule received a tag. TCRdb itself ran the 5' RACE reads through MiXCR, one entry per CDR3 protein. The sample holds hundreds of thousands of distinct CDR3 sequences; approximately 31% are singletons and the top ten take 15%. Sequenced material: blood. The source of this sequence is a woman older than 75 in good health.

CDR3 DNA: TGTGCCAGCAGTGACGGACTAGCGGGGTCGGATACGCAGTATTTT. Translating it yields CASSDGLAGSDTQYF. The chain has TRBV6-2 or TRBV6-3 and TRBJ2-3, with 12 bases lining up with TRBD2. J gave up 6 bases and V 5 bases, and 6 bases lay outside the gene matches. CDR3 length: 15 amino acids. Per germline, CDR1 MNHEY and CDR2 SVGEGT.